Reported below is one T cell receptor beta chain. This clonotype has at least ten counts. Its cognate antigen has yet to be identified. No quality values exist for individual bases; no much larger clone is one base distant. Libraries were constructed by 5' RACE. Sequenced on an Illumina HiSeq 2000. Template switching introduced a universal primer binding site; the final cDNA contained a unique molecular identifier, enabling accurate counting of TCR cDNA molecules. Specific primers in the conserved constant-segment region were used to synthesize first-strand cDNA for the TCR alpha and beta chains. Each cDNA library was double barcoded, with a SMART-Mk sample barcode plus Illumina barcodes, to control for contamination. TruSeq adapter sequences, together with Illumina sample barcodes, were added in two successive PCR steps. Sequencing of the TCR alpha and beta cDNA libraries was done on the Illumina HiSeq platform using custom primers. Per the authors' processing: Unique molecular identifiers were extracted from raw reads with MiGEC, and CDR3 positions were determined with MiXCR. For each individual, recombination models were inferred using an EM algorithm with the repgenHMM and IGoR tools. The analysis of shared clonotypes was done with the tcR package in R, with sharing normalized by the product of cloneset sizes. To study raw recombination without the effects of thymic and clonal selection, out-of-frame nonproductive sequences were analyzed. Starting from the raw public reads, TCRdb applied fastp trimming at Q25, assembled clones with MiXCR and retained in-frame beta chains. Entries are consolidated by CDR3 protein sequence, retaining the most common genes and DNA. For this entry, the V and J calls and clone size follow TCRdb and not the study's own pipeline. The sample has nearly 250,000 distinct CDR3 sequences on record, approximately 7% of them singletons. 3.5% to 4% of the sample is taken by the ten largest.

This entry is derived from a study of identical twins (dated by TCRdb to about 2016). A note on the overall study: TCR alpha and beta repertoires from monozygotic twins, unrelated adults of various ages and cord blood were deep-sequenced to test whether fetal clonotypes persist. To rule out contamination, the twin experiments were replicated at different times with different library preparation protocols. Here is what the overall study found, with its caveats: A weaker excess of twin sharing was found in beta out-of-frame sequences because the signal-to-noise ratio was lowered by fewer shared sequences. Compared with coincidental sharing between unrelated individuals, out-of-frame TCR alpha sequences shared between twins had an excess of sequences with low generation probability. Recombination models systematically underestimated out-of-frame TCR alpha sharing in monozygotic twins but agreed with sharing between unrelated individuals. Fewer insertions were carried by abundant cord blood beta clonotypes, a similar but weaker trend appeared in young adult naive repertoires, and no such trend appeared in memory repertoires. Invariant T cells such as MAIT and iNKT could partly confound zero-insertion analyses, though diverse VJ usage argued against this for most clonotypes. Conclusions relied on cross-sectional statistical analysis, since the same donors could not be followed over many years.

Every donor in the study was a healthy Caucasian. The twin cohort comprised three pairs of female monozygotic twins, all aged about 18 to 30 years. Miltenyi CD45RO+ enrichment and human naive T-cell isolation kits were used to isolate memory (CD45RO+) and naive T cells from PBMC. CDR1 and CDR2, looked up from the germline V gene (reference sequence), are SGHKS and YYEKEE. V is shortened by 4 bases, J by 2 bases, and the region joining them spans 18 bases. The cysteine opens and the phenylalanine closes a CDR3 of 16 amino acids. Just CDR3 DNA is preserved here, 48 bases in frame from base 1. These records were also assigned to another study, of yellow fever vaccine responses in identical twins. In that second paper, the authors write: The authors reported that the T cell response to vaccination in identical twins appeared partly convergent and partly personalized. Focusing on identical twins, the study followed the T cell clones that responded to the vaccine, and did so with precision.

The material sequenced was memory (CD45RO+) T cells sorted from blood. The meaning of the sample's cell subset or site label: CD45RO+ enriched T cells. The rearranged segments are TRBV5-5 and TRBJ1-2, with TRBD1 tentatively as D gene (6 bases match). The sequence came from a woman aged 18-29 years in good health. The sequenced DNA is TGTGCCAGCAGCCTCAGGGGATTCGACGCCAACTATGGCTACACCTTC. Its translation reads: CASSLRGFDANYGYTF.